The 31 T cell receptor beta chains presented below share a single source sample, sequenced in a study of T-cell memory formation after mild COVID-19. TCRdb processed the 5' RACE reads anew with MiXCR; each CDR3 protein has one entry. The sample lists about 350,000 distinct CDR3 sequences; roughly 19% were seen once. The sample comprised PBMCs or a T cell subset sorted from them (not recorded which). The source of these receptors is a man younger than 35 who had mild COVID-19 (a few samples of this study predate the infection). Cell type and time point are not known.

This chain connects TRBV20-1 to TRBJ2-7; the match to TRBD1 covers 7 bases. CDR1 is DFQATT, CDR2 SNEGSKA, per germline (reference sequence). Trimming removed 5 bases from V and 2 bases from J; junction bases left unmatched: 6. The CDR3 is 13 amino acids. The CDR3 DNA follows: TGCAGTGCTTGGACAGGACAAACCTACGAGCAGTACGTC. It codes for CSAWTGQTYEQYV.

This clonotype has only a few counts. V usage is TRBV25-1 and J usage is TRBJ2-7; tentatively, D is TRBD1 (5 bases). From germline, CDR1 is MGHDK and CDR2 SYGVNS. The CDR3 covers 15 residues. The V end lost 3 bases, the J end lost 0 bases, and 12 bases lay between the germline ends. The CDR3 coding sequence is TGTGCCAGCAGTGACTTCAGGGATTCCTCCTACGAGCAGTACTTC. It encodes CASSDFRDSSYEQYF.

The chain couples TRBV27 to TRBJ2-7, with D uncertain. V shed 8 bases and J shed 4 bases, with 24 bases lying between them. This CDR3 has 16 residues. The V gene's germline CDR1 is MNHEY and CDR2 SMNVEV (reference sequence). The CDR3 bases are TGTGCCAGCGTTAGGCCCCGTCGGGCCAGCAGGTACGAGCAGTACTTC. Translating gives CASVRPRRASRYEQYF.

J is TRBJ2-2 and V is TRBV7-2; perhaps D is TRBD1 or TRBD2 (6 bases each). V lost 0 bases to trimming and J lost 7 bases, with 15 bases between them. Germline values: CDR1 SGHTA, CDR2 FQGNSA. The CDR3 runs to 16 residues. CDR3 protein: CASSLAFPGAGGELFF. DNA of the CDR3: TGTGCCAGCAGCTTAGCATTTCCGGGGGCTGGCGGGGAGCTGTTTTTT.

The chain couples TRBV6-5 to TRBJ2-1; weak D call: TRBD2 (5 bases). There are 14 residues in the CDR3. The germline V gene has CDR1 MNHEY and CDR2 SVGAGI. Between the trimmed V and J ends, which lost 6 bases and 4 bases, there was a span of 13 bases. Written as DNA, the CDR3 is TGTGCCAGCAGGAGGAGCGGCGTATACAATGAGCAGTTCTTC. It specifies CASRRSGVYNEQFF.

The table lists this clonotype with a few counts. J is TRBJ2-7 and V is TRBV4-2; 8 bases are shared with TRBD2. Trimming removed 1 base from V and 2 bases from J; junction bases left unmatched: 4. Germline V CDR1 and CDR2: LGHNA, YNFKEQ. The CDR3 contains 15 residues. As DNA, the CDR3 is TGTGCCAGCAGCCAAGGAAATAGCGGGGCCTACGAGCAGTACTTC. Translating it yields CASSQGNSGAYEQYF.

The gene calls are TRBV7-2 and TRBJ1-2; a possible D gene is TRBD1 (5 bases). Germline CDR1 reads SGHTA; CDR2 reads FQGNSA. The CDR3 has 13 residues. Between the trimmed V and J ends, which lost 5 bases and 4 bases, there was a span of 11 bases. CDR3 protein: CASSPTGTYGYTF. The CDR3 nucleotides are TGTGCCAGCAGCCCTACCGGGACCTATGGCTACACCTTC.

This clonotype was counted only a few times. The chain carries TRBV5-1 and TRBJ1-1; D is unclear. The CDR3 loop spans 13 amino acids. The V end was cut by 1 base, the J end by 6 bases, with 10 bases between. Germline loops: CDR1 SGHRS, CDR2 YFSETQ. The CDR3 coding sequence is TGCGCCAGCAGCTTGTCGGGCAGGCCTGAAGCTTTCTTT. Protein: CASSLSGRPEAFF.

The chain recombines TRBV6-2 or TRBV6-3 with TRBJ1-6, with TRBD1 identical over 9 bases. The V gene end was trimmed by 6 bases and the J gene end by 7 bases; junction bases not matched to a gene: 19. The CDR3 contains 19 residues. Germline CDR1 is MNHEY and CDR2 is SVGEGT. CDR3 region: CASRPPGTGSTFGNSPLHF. The CDR3 nucleotides read TGTGCCAGCAGACCCCCCGGGACAGGGTCGACGTTCGGGAATTCACCCCTCCACTTT.

CDR3 loop: CASSPGQGAHYGYTF. The CDR3 DNA reads as TGCGCCAGCAGCCCGGGACAGGGTGCCCACTATGGCTACACCTTC. V and J are TRBV5-1 and TRBJ1-2; 9 nucleotides align to TRBD1. V trimming: 4 bases; J trimming: 3 bases; junction bases outside the gene matches: 7. Germline CDR1 SGHRS, CDR2 YFSETQ. The CDR3 covers 15 residues.

This chain links TRBV19 with TRBJ1-2; no reliable D call. The germline V and J ends were trimmed by 5 bases and 8 bases, with 12 bases remaining between them. Germline V gene sequence: CDR1 LNHDA, CDR2 SQIVND (reference sequence). This CDR3 is built from 12 residues. CDR3 sequence: CASSLGLGGYTF. The CDR3 DNA reads TGTGCCAGTAGTCTGGGGTTAGGAGGCTACACCTTC.

The rearrangement links TRBV27 to TRBJ2-3, with D perhaps TRBD2 (5 bases). Looked up from germline, CDR1 is MNHEY and CDR2 is SMNVEV (reference sequence). V was cut by 3 bases and J by 5 bases, with 15 bases left in between. This CDR3 contains 15 residues. The CDR3 DNA reads TGTGCCAGCAGTTTGATTCTGGGTGGGAGAGATACGCAGTATTTT. The encoded protein is CASSLILGGRDTQYF.

This clonotype came up many times. The rearrangement uses TRBV11-2 and TRBJ1-2; possibly TRBD1 for D (5 bases). V lost 5 bases and J 4 bases, leaving 14 bases between the germline ends. The CDR3 extends over 14 amino acids. Germline CDR1 reads SGHAT; CDR2 reads FQNNGV. The CDR3 reads CASSIPGAPYGYTF. CDR3 bases: TGTGCCAGCAGCATCCCCGGGGCCCCCTATGGCTACACCTTC.

This clonotype was picked up a small number of times. This chain connects TRBV28 to TRBJ1-2, with D possibly being TRBD1 (6 bases). The CDR3 totals 14 residues. Trimming took 1 base from V and 8 from J, leaving 14 bases between them. Germline V gene lookup returns CDR1 MDHEN and CDR2 SYDVKM. The CDR3 is CASSLLGGQAGYTF. CDR3 coding DNA: TGTGCCAGCAGTTTATTAGGGGGGCAGGCGGGCTACACCTTC.

This sequence joins TRBV7-2 and TRBJ2-3; a possible D gene is TRBD2 (5 bases). V shed 1 base and J shed 5 bases, with 13 bases lying between them. The CDR3 loop spans 15 amino acids. The germline V gene has CDR1 SGHTA and CDR2 FQGNSA. CDR3: CASSLEASWGDTQYF. CDR3 DNA: TGTGCCAGCAGCTTAGAGGCTAGCTGGGGAGATACGCAGTATTTT.

Only a few counts were recorded for this clonotype. One end of the junction fails to match germline, which may point to a read error. The chain combines TRBV5-1 with TRBJ2-4; 9 nucleotides line up with TRBD1. The CDR3 has 15 amino acids. CDR1 and CDR2 from the germline V gene are SGHRS and YFSETQ. CDR3 protein: CASSVQGARENSQYF. CDR3 in DNA: TGCGCCAGCAGCGTACAGGGGGCAAGGGAAAACAGTCAGTACTTC.

This clonotype appeared a few times. Written as DNA, the CDR3 is TGTGCCAGCAGTCTCTGGAGCGATGGCTACACCTTC. This gives the protein CASSLWSDGYTF. The rearrangement links TRBV12-3 or TRBV12-4 to TRBJ1-2; D is unclear. This CDR3 has 12 amino acids. Deletions cut 5 bases from V and 6 bases from J, with 10 bases between.

This clonotype showed up just a few times. The chain is built from TRBV15 and TRBJ2-7; D is perhaps TRBD1 or TRBD2 (6 bases each). Germline loops: CDR1 LNHNV, CDR2 YYDKDF (reference sequence). This CDR3 comprises 18 residues. Trimming cost V 0 bases and J 0 bases, with 18 bases left between them. CDR3 in DNA: TGTGCCACCAGCAGAGATAAAAGGGGGGCCGACAGCTCCTACGAGCAGTACGTC. Protein product: CATSRDKRGADSSYEQYV.

This clonotype showed up just a few times. V and J are TRBV6-2 or TRBV6-3 and TRBJ2-7, with 10 bases matching TRBD1. This CDR3 has 14 residues. Trimming cost V 6 bases and J 5 bases; bases outside gene matches: 7. CDR1 is MNHEY, CDR2 SVGEGT, per germline. The CDR3 bases are TGTGCCAGCAGGTGGACAGGGGGATCCAACGAGCAGTACGTC. Protein product: CASRWTGGSNEQYV.

V and J are TRBV7-2 and TRBJ1-4; D remains ambiguous. Germline V lookup: CDR1 SGHTA, CDR2 FQGNSA. V lost 5 bases to trimming and J lost 0 bases, with 13 bases between them. The CDR3 is 16 residues long. In DNA form, the CDR3 reads TGTGCCAGCAGCCTCTCCCAGGCATCAACTAATGAAAAACTGTTTTTT. As protein: CASSLSQASTNEKLFF.

This clonotype was detected only a few times. The chain carries TRBV29-1 and TRBJ2-5; D is unresolved. CDR1 and CDR2 from the germline V gene are SQVTM and ANQGSEA. V was cut by 6 bases and J by 3 bases, with 14 bases left in between. This CDR3 is 13 amino acids long. The CDR3 DNA reads as TGCAGCGTCCCGGGCCCCTTGGAAGAGACCCAGTACTTC. Its protein product is CSVPGPLEETQYF.

This clonotype was seen many times. The chain carries TRBV3-1 and TRBJ1-3; D may be TRBD1 (5 bases). Germline V gene sequence: CDR1 LGHDT, CDR2 YNNKEL (reference sequence). Trimming removed 5 bases at V and 0 bases at J, with 14 bases between. The CDR3 extends over 16 amino acids. The DNA for the CDR3 is TGTGCCAGCAGCTTTACAGGACAACTCTCTGGAAACACCATATATTTT. Amino acids: CASSFTGQLSGNTIYF.

V and J are TRBV5-1 and TRBJ2-5; D is possibly TRBD1 or TRBD2 (7 bases each). Germline assignment: CDR1 SGHRS and CDR2 YFSETQ. V lost 4 bases to trimming and J lost 4 bases, with 14 bases between them. CDR3 length equals 14 residues. CDR3 coding DNA: TGCGCCAGCAGCCAGGGGGGGCCGGGAGAGACCCAGTACTTC. Its translation is CASSQGGPGETQYF.

The V call is TRBV7-8, the J call TRBJ2-3; 9 positions match TRBD2. Per the germline V gene, CDR1 is SGHVS and CDR2 is FQNEAQ. The CDR3 is 17 residues long. The junction had 18 bases not matched to a gene; V was cut back by 5 bases and J by 9 bases. In DNA, the CDR3 is TGTGCCAGCAGCGCCCTTCGGCTAGCGGGGCCCGGGGGGACGCAGTATTTT. This translates into CASSALRLAGPGGTQYF.

This clonotype has a handful of counts. The J gene is TRBJ2-7, the V gene TRBV5-1, with D tentatively TRBD1 (6 bases). The CDR3 is 14 amino acids. Germline V gene data show CDR1 as SGHRS and CDR2 as YFSETQ. Trimming removed 4 bases at V and 2 bases at J, with 13 bases between. CDR3 DNA sequence: TGCGCCAGCAGCATACAGGGTTCCCCCTACGAGCAGTACTTC. This codes for CASSIQGSPYEQYF.

The chain links TRBV7-6 to TRBJ1-1; D may be TRBD1 (6 bases). Germline CDR1 SGHVS, CDR2 FNYEAQ. The CDR3 extends over 15 amino acids. Trimming pared 3 bases from V and 1 base from J, leaving 12 bases between. The CDR3 here is CASSFGGDKNTEAFF. In nucleotides, the CDR3 is TGTGCCAGCAGCTTCGGTGGGGACAAGAACACTGAAGCTTTCTTT.

This chain connects TRBV20-1 to TRBJ2-1, with D maybe TRBD2 (5 bases). CDR1 and CDR2 (germline): DFQATT, SNEGSKA (reference sequence). V dropped 6 bases and J dropped 7 bases, with 16 bases sitting between them. The CDR3 spans 13 residues. The CDR3 DNA is TGCAGTGCCCGTCGACCCACTAGGAATGAGCAGTTCTTC. It codes for CSARRPTRNEQFF.

This clonotype was recorded many times. The chain has TRBV2 and TRBJ2-7; possible D gene TRBD2, 5 bases. The CDR3 runs to 13 residues. V was cut by 8 bases and J by 3 bases, with 14 bases left in between. Germline CDR1 and CDR2: SNHLY and FYNNEI. The CDR3, as DNA: TGTGCCAGCGGAGTAGGCCGGGACTACGAGCAGTACGTC. Its protein is CASGVGRDYEQYV.

This chain joins TRBV19 and TRBJ1-1; 7 nucleotides align to TRBD1. This CDR3 has 14 amino acids. V lost 5 bases to trimming and J lost 9 bases; unmatched junction nucleotides: 12. Germline CDR1 reads LNHDA; CDR2 reads SQIVND (reference sequence). In DNA form, the CDR3 reads TGTGCCAGTAGTGCATCGACAGGGATTACTAAAGCTTTCTTT. It specifies CASSASTGITKAFF.

V is TRBV6-1 and J is TRBJ1-6; D unresolved. The V end lost 8 bases, the J end lost 7 bases, and 18 bases lay between the germline ends. CDR3 size: 15 residues. The germline V gene has CDR1 MNHNS and CDR2 SASEGT. Written as DNA, the CDR3 is TGTGCCAGCCCCGCTAAGGACGGCGAAAATTCACCCCTCCACTTT. It is translated as CASPAKDGENSPLHF.

The V call is TRBV5-1, the J call TRBJ1-1; the D gene is possibly TRBD1 (5 bases). Germline lookup yields CDR1 SGHRS and CDR2 YFSETQ. V was cut by 3 bases and J by 1 base, with 10 bases left in between. This CDR3 has 14 residues. This CDR3 reads CASSYRTPNTEAFF. CDR3 coding DNA: TGCGCCAGCAGCTACAGGACACCGAACACTGAAGCTTTCTTT.